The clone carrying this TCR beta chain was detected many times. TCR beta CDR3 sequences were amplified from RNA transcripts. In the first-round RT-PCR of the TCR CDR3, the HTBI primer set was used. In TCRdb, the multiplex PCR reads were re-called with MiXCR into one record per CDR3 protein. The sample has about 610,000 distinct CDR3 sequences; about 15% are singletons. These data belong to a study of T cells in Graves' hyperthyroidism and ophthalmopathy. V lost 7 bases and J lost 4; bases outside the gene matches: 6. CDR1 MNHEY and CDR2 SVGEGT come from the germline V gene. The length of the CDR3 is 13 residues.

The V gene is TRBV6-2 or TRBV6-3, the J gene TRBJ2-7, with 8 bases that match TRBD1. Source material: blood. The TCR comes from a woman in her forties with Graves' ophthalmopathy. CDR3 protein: CASTTGGGYEQYF. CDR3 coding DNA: TGTGCCAGCACTACAGGGGGAGGTTACGAGCAGTACTTC.